The T cell receptor (beta chain) under discussion was sequenced for a study of T cell responses to AZD1222 COVID-19 vaccine. The analysis combined second doses at about 4 or about 12 weeks. Data came from immunoSEQ multiplex PCR; TCRdb stores just in-frame clones and leaves some out. The table lists approximately 42,000 clones, around 88% of them singletons. Study-level results: Recipients of AZD1222 seropositive at baseline numbered only 5 or 6.

With regard to this clone: Its antigen is unknown.

This specimen consisted of peripheral blood, obtained 28 days after the second AZD1222 dose. The sequence came from an adult who received the AZD1222 COVID-19 vaccine.

The CDR3 spells CASSLGQPNSPLHF. The CDR3 nucleotides are TGTGCCAGCAGCTTAGGACAGCCTAATTCACCCCTCCACTTT. This chain uses TRBV7-2 with TRBJ1-6; tentatively, D is TRBD1 (5 bases). The CDR3 is made up of 14 amino acids. Germline CDR1 SGHTA, CDR2 FQGNSA. V was pared by 1 base and J by 6 bases, with 7 bases between. The whole variable domain, remainder taken from reference TRBV7-2 and TRBJ1-6, is GAGVSQSPSNKVTEKGKDVELRCDPISGHTALYWYRQSLGQGLEFLIYFQGNSAPDKSGLPSDRFSAERTGGSVSTLTIQRTQQEDSAVYLCASSLGQPNSPLHFGNGTRLTVT.